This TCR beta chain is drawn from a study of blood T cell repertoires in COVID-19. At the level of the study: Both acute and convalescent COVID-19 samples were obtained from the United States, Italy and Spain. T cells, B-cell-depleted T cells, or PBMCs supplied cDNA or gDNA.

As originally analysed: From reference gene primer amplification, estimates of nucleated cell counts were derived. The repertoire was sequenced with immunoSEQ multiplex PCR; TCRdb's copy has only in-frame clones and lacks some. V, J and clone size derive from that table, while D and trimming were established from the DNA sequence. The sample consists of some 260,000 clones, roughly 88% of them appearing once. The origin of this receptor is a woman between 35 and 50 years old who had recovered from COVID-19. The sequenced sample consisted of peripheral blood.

The CDR3, as DNA: TGTGCCACCAGCGCAGCGGGAGCCTACGAGCAGTACTTC. It yields the protein CATSAAGAYEQYF. The chain joins TRBV15 to TRBJ2-7, with TRBD2 matching over 8 bases. Per the germline V gene, CDR1 is LNHNV and CDR2 is YYDKDF (reference sequence). Germline trimming cut 5 bases from V and 2 bases from J; bases unmatched to any gene: 2. CDR3 length: 13 amino acids.